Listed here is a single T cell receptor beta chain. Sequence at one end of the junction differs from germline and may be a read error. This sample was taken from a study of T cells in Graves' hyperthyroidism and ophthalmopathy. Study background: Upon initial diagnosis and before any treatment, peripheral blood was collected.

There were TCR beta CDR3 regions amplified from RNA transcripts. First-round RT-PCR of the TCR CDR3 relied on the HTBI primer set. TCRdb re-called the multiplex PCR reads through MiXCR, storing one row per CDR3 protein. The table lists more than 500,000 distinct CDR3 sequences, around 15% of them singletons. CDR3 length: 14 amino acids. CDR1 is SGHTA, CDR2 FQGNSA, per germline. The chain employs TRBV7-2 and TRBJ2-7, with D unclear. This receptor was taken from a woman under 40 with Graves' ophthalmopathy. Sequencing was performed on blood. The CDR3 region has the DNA TGCGCCAGCAGCCAAGTCGGGCCACTCGACGAGCGGTACTTC. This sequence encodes CASSQVGPLDERYF.